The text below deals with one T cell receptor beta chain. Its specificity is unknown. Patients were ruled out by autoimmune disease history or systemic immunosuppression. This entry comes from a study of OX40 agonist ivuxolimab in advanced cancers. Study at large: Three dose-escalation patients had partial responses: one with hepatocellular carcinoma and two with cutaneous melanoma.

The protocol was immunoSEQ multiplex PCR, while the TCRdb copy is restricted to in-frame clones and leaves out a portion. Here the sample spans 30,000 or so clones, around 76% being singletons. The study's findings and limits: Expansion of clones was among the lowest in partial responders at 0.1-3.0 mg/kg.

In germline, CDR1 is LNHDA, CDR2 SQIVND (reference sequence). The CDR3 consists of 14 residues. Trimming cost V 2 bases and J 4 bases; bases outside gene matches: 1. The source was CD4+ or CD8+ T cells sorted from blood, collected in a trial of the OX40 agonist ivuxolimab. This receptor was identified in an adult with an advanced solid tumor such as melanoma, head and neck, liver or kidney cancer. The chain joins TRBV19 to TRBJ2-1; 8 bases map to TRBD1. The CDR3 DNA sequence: TGTGCCAGTAGTATAAACAGGGGGTACAATGAGCAGTTCTTC. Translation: CASSINRGYNEQFF.